This T cell receptor (beta chain) stems from a study of blood T cell repertoires in COVID-19. Whole-study context: The United States, Italy and Spain provided the acute and convalescent COVID-19 samples.

In the authors' methods: Counts of nucleated cells, estimated from reference gene primer amplification, were obtained. Here immunoSEQ multiplex PCR was the method, and the copy in TCRdb shows in-frame clones only, minus some. That table supplies the V and J calls and clone size; D and trimming were determined from the DNA. This table holds roughly 56,000 clones, approximately 88% found once. This CDR3 spans 14 amino acids. V usage is TRBV21-1 and J usage is TRBJ2-7; the table assigns TRBD1, which was not confirmed against the DNA. TRBV21-1 is termed a pseudogene. Sequencing used peripheral blood. The receptor comes from a human donor in a cohort sampled during active COVID-19. As DNA, the CDR3 is TGTGCCAGCAGCACTCGACAGGGTTTGAACGAGCAGTACTTC. It encodes CASSTRQGLNEQYF.